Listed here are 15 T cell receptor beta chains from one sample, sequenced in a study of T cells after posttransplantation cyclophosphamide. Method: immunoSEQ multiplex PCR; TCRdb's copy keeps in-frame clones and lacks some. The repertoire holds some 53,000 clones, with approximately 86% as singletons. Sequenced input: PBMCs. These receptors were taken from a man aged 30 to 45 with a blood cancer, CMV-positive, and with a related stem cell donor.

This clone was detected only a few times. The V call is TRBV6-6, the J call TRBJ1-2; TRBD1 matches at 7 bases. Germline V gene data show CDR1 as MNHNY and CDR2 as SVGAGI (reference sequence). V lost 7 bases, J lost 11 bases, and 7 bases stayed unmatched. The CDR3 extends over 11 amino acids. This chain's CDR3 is CASTQGQPYTF. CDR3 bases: TGTGCCAGCACCCAGGGACAGCCATACACCTTC.

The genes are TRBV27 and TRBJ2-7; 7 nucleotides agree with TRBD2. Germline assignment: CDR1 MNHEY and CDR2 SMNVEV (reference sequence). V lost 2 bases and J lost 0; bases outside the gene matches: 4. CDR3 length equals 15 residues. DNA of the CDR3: TGTGCCAGCAGTTTAAGCGGGACGCTCTCCTACGAGCAGTACTTC. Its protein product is CASSLSGTLSYEQYF.

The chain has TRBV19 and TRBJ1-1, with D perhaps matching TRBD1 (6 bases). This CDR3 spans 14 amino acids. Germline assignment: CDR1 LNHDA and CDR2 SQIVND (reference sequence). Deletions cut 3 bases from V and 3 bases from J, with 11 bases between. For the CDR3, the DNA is TGTGCCAGTAGTATTTCAGGGGTGTACACTGAAGCTTTCTTT. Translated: CASSISGVYTEAFF. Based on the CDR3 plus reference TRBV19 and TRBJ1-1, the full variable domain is DGGITQSPKYLFRKEGQNVTLSCEQNLNHDAMYWYRQDPGQGLRLIYYSQIVNDFQKGDIAEGYSVSREKKESFPLTVTSAQKNPTAFYLCASSISGVYTEAFFGQGTRLTVV.

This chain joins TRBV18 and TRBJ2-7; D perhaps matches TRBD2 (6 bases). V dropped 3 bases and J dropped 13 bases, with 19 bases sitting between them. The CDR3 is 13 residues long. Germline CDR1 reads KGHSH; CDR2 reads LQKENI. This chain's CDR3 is CASSPADGGPKYF. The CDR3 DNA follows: TGTGCCAGCTCACCGGCGGATGGAGGGCCAAAATACTTC.

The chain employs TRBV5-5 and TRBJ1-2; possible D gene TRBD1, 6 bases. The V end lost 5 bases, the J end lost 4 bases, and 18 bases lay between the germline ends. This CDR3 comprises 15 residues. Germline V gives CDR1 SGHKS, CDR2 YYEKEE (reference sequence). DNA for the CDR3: TGTGCCAGCAGTCTCAACCCAGGGGCGTCCTATGGCTACACCTTC. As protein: CASSLNPGASYGYTF.

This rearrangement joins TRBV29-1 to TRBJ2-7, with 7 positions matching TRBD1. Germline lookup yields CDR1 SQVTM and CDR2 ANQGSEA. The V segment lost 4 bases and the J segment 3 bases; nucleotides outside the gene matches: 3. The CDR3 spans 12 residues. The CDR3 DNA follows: TGCAGCGTTGGGGACAGATTCTACGAGCAGTACTTC. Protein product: CSVGDRFYEQYF.

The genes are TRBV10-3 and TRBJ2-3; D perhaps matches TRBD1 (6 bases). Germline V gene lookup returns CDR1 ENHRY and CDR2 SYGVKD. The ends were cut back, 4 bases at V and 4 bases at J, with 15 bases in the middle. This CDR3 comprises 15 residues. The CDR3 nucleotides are TGTGCCATCAGTGGGGACACCTTGAGCGCAGATACGCAGTATTTT. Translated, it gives CAISGDTLSADTQYF.

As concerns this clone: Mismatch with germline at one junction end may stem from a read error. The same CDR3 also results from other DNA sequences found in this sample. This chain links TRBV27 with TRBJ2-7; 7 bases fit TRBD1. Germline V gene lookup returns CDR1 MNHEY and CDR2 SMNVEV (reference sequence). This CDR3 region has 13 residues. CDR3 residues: CASSLGTAYEQYF. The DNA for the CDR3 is TGCGCCAGCAGTTTAGGGACAGCCTACGAGCAGTACTTC.

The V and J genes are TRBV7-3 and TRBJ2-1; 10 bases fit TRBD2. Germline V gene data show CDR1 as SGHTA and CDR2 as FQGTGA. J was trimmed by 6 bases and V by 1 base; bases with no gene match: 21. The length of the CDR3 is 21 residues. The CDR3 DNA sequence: TGTGCCAGCAGCTTAATGTCGTCGCTAGCGGGAGCGCTTGGGGGTCTCAATGAGCAGTTCTTC. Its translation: CASSLMSSLAGALGGLNEQFF. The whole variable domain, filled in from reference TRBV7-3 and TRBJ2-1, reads GAGVSQTPSNKVTEKGKYVELRCDPISGHTALYWYRQSLGQGPEFLIYFQGTGAADDSGLPNDRFFAVRPEGSVSTLKIQRTERGDSAVYLCASSLMSSLAGALGGLNEQFFGPGTRLTVL.

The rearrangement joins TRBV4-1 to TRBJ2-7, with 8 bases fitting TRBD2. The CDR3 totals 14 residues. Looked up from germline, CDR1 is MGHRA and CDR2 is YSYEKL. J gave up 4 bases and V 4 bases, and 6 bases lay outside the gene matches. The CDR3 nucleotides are TGCGCCAGCAGCCCTTGGACTAGCAGTTACGAGCAGTACTTC. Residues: CASSPWTSSYEQYF.

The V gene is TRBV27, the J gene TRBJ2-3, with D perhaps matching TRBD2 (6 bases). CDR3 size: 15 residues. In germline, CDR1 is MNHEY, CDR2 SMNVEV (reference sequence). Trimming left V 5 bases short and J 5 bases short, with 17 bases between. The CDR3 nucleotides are TGTGCCAGCAGTCTCTCGTGGGAGGTTGGAGATACGCAGTATTTT. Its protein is CASSLSWEVGDTQYF.

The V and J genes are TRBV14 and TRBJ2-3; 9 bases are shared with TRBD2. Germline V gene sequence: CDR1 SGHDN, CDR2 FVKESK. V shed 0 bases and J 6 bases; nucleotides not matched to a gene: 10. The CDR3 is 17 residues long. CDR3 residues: CASSQEGSGSIRDTQYF. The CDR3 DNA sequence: TGTGCCAGCAGCCAAGAGGGTAGCGGGAGTATTAGGGATACGCAGTATTTT.

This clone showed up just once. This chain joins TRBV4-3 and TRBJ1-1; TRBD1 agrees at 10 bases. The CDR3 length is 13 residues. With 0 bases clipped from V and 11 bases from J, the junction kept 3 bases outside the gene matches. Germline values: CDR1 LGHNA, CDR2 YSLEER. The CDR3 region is CASSQDGTGEAFF. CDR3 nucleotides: TGCGCCAGCAGCCAAGACGGGACAGGGGAGGCTTTCTTT.

CDR3 sequence reads: CASSLTGEAFF. CDR3 nucleotide sequence: TGTGCCAGCAGCTTAACAGGTGAAGCTTTCTTT. The rearrangement links TRBV7-9 to TRBJ1-1; TRBD1 might be the D (5 bases). The CDR3 contains 11 residues. Trimming pared 2 bases from V and 7 bases from J, leaving 5 bases between. CDR1 is SEHNR, CDR2 FQNEAQ, per germline (reference sequence). The complete variable domain, with remaining parts taken from reference TRBV7-9 and TRBJ1-1, reads DTGVSQNPRHKITKRGQNVTFRCDPISEHNRLYWYRQTLGQGPEFLTYFQNEAQLEKSRLLSDRFSAERPKGSFSTLEIQRTEQGDSAMYLCASSLTGEAFFGQGTRLTVV.

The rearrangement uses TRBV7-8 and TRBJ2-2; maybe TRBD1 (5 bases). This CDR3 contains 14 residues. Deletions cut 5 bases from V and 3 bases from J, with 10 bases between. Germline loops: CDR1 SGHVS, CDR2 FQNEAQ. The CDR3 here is CASSVQGYTGELFF. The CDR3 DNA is TGTGCCAGCAGCGTCCAGGGTTACACCGGGGAGCTGTTTTTT.